This entry features one T cell receptor beta chain sequence. The antigen remains undetermined. Study findings and constraints: Tumor memory CD4+ T cell TCR gene usage was found to cluster with blood and lymph node memory CD4+ cells and with lymph node naive CD4+ cells. Naive CD4+ cells shared about 14% of tumor Treg sequences.

Adaptor-ligated barcode primers were used to amplify TRBV12-4/TRBJ1-2 clonotypes. From the multiplex PCR reads, TCRdb called clonotypes with MiXCR, one entry per CDR3 protein. The sample includes about 690 distinct CDR3 sequences, 10% seen only once; the top ten take 12%. There are 13 residues in the CDR3. V shed 6 bases and J shed 2 bases, with 10 bases lying between them. Cells sorted as Tregs were CD4+, CD25+ and CD127-/low. The rearrangement uses TRBV12-3 or TRBV12-4 and TRBJ1-2, with a tentative D call TRBD1 (5 bases). This clonotype originated in a female donor with breast cancer. The sample taken for sequencing was Tregs sorted from blood. DNA for the CDR3: TGTGCCAGCAGACTCGGGGCGAACTATGGCTACACCTTC. This translates into CASRLGANYGYTF.